The 20 T cell receptor beta chains given below trace back to one sample, sequenced in a study of beta chain features in type 1 diabetes. Study observations and caveats: In every one of the four CD4+ subsets, TCRB CDR3s were moderately but significantly shorter in Type 1 diabetes patients.

The antigens for these receptors are not known. cDNA synthesis used the whole RNA isolate, giving expressed TCRB sequences. Generated by immunoSEQ multiplex PCR, the TCRdb table keeps only in-frame clones and is missing some. The sample shows about 300,000 clones, approximately 13% of them seen only once. Sample: naive CD4+ T cells from blood. Every receptor here comes from a woman aged 18 to 35 with type 1 diabetes.

The V and J genes are TRBV5-1 and TRBJ2-3; 7 bases align to TRBD1. Trimming removed 2 bases from V and 2 bases from J; junction bases left unmatched: 5. CDR3 size: 15 residues. The germline CDR1 and CDR2 sequences are SGHRS and YFSETQ. For the CDR3, the DNA is TGCGCCAGCAGCTTAACAGGGGACCTCACAGATACGCAGTATTTT. Residues: CASSLTGDLTDTQYF.

The chain links TRBV7-2 to TRBJ2-2; TRBD2 agrees at 7 bases. The CDR3 is 15 amino acids. From germline, CDR1 is SGHTA and CDR2 FQGNSA. V lost 0 bases, J lost 5 bases, and 3 bases stayed unmatched. The CDR3 here is CASSLAQGGTGELFF. CDR3 coding DNA: TGTGCCAGCAGCTTAGCGCAGGGAGGGACCGGGGAGCTGTTTTTT.

The rearrangement links TRBV30 to TRBJ1-5, with 7 bases lining up with TRBD1. CDR3 length equals 13 residues. Germline lookup yields CDR1 GTSNPN and CDR2 SVGIG (reference sequence). V was pared by 5 bases and J by 10 bases, with 11 bases of the junction left unmatched. The CDR3 coding sequence is TGTGCCTGGCGGGACAGCCCTGGTAGACCCCAGCATTTT. This gives the protein CAWRDSPGRPQHF.

The chain has TRBV11-3 and TRBJ2-1; D might be TRBD2 (5 bases). The CDR3 spans 16 residues. Per the germline V gene, CDR1 is SGHNT and CDR2 is YENEEA. V shed 0 bases and J shed 4 bases, with 13 bases lying between them. The CDR3 DNA sequence: TGTGCCAGCAGCTTAGAGGGAGCAATATCGTACAATGAGCAGTTCTTC. Translating gives CASSLEGAISYNEQFF.

This clone was detected only a few times. This chain connects TRBV18 to TRBJ2-5; 8 bases line up with TRBD1. The CDR3 covers 18 residues. CDR1 is KGHSH, CDR2 LQKENI, per germline. Germline trimming cut 3 bases from V and 1 base from J; bases unmatched to any gene: 13. CDR3 sequence reads: CASSPPGRTGNIQETQYF. The CDR3 region has the DNA TGTGCCAGCTCACCGCCAGGGCGGACAGGGAATATCCAAGAGACCCAGTACTTC.

J is TRBJ2-2 and V is TRBV5-1; 10 positions match TRBD1. Germline assignment: CDR1 SGHRS and CDR2 YFSETQ. CDR3 size: 17 residues. The V gene end was trimmed by 4 bases and the J gene end by 4 bases; junction bases not matched to a gene: 10. CDR3 loop: CASSPIQTGGFTGELFF. The CDR3 DNA follows: TGCGCCAGCAGCCCTATACAGACAGGGGGCTTCACCGGGGAGCTGTTTTTT.

In its sample, this clone was seen many times. This chain links TRBV14 with TRBJ2-2; unclear D gene. The V gene lost 1 base and the J gene lost 9 bases, with 3 bases spanning the gap. CDR1 and CDR2 (germline): SGHDN, FVKESK. This CDR3 spans 11 amino acids. The CDR3 DNA is TGTGCCAGCAGCCAAGGGCGGGAGCTGTTTTTT. The encoded protein is CASSQGRELFF. Full variable domain (rest looked up from reference TRBV14 and TRBJ2-2): EAGVTQFPSHSVIEKGQTVTLRCDPISGHDNLYWYRRVMGKEIKFLLHFVKESKQDESGMPNNRFLAERTGGTYSTLKVQPAELEDSGVYFCASSQGRELFFGEGSRLTVL.

This chain uses TRBV28 with TRBJ2-6, with unresolved D. V gave up 5 bases and J gave up 0 bases, with 5 bases separating them. CDR3 length: 14 residues. Germline V gene lookup returns CDR1 MDHEN and CDR2 SYDVKM. CDR3 bases: TGTGCCAGCAGTCTAATCTCTGGGGCCAACGTCCTGACTTTC. Protein product: CASSLISGANVLTF.

In its sample, this clone was seen a few times. The V gene is TRBV5-1, the J gene TRBJ1-1, with TRBD1 as a possible D gene (5 bases). CDR3 length equals 15 residues. Per germline, CDR1 SGHRS and CDR2 YFSETQ. The ends were cut back, 4 bases at V and 1 base at J, with 14 bases in the middle. The CDR3 loop is CASSLGGAGNTEAFF. The CDR3 DNA follows: TGCGCCAGCAGCCTGGGTGGGGCTGGGAACACTGAAGCTTTCTTT. Filled out from reference TRBV5-1 and TRBJ1-1, the complete variable domain reads KAGVTQTPRYLIKTRGQQVTLSCSPISGHRSVSWYQQTPGQGLQFLFEYFSETQRNKGNFPGRFSGRQFSNSRSEMNVSTLELGDSALYLCASSLGGAGNTEAFFGQGTRLTVV.

In its sample, this clone was seen a few times. The chain uses TRBV11-3 and TRBJ2-7; 8 bases fit TRBD2. This CDR3 comprises 14 residues. Germline assignment: CDR1 SGHNT and CDR2 YENEEA. V was clipped by 0 bases and J by 2 bases; unmatched bases: 0. The CDR3: CASSLDSGTYEQYV. In DNA, the CDR3 is TGTGCCAGCAGCTTAGATAGCGGGACCTACGAGCAGTACGTC.

In its sample, this clone was seen a few times. V gene TRBV18 combines with J gene TRBJ1-1, with unresolved D. Germline values: CDR1 KGHSH, CDR2 LQKENI. V shed 0 bases and J shed 5 bases, with 13 bases lying between them. The CDR3 extends over 15 amino acids. CDR3 sequence (DNA): TGTGCCAGCTCACCACCGAGCGGGCAGAGGACTGAAGCTTTCTTT. It is translated as CASSPPSGQRTEAFF.

The CDR3: CASIAERNEQFF. In DNA form, the CDR3 reads TGTGCCAGCATCGCGGAGCGCAATGAGCAGTTCTTC. This chain joins TRBV7-9 and TRBJ2-1, with D uncertain. The CDR3 contains 12 residues. Trimming pared 7 bases from V and 6 bases from J, leaving 10 bases between. Per germline, CDR1 SEHNR and CDR2 FQNEAQ (reference sequence).

This rearrangement joins TRBV5-1 to TRBJ2-3; 8 nucleotides match TRBD2. The CDR3 is 14 amino acids. The junction had 3 bases not matched to a gene; V was cut back by 2 bases and J by 4 bases. Germline V CDR1 and CDR2: SGHRS, YFSETQ. This chain's CDR3 is CASSLAGEADTQYF. DNA for the CDR3: TGCGCCAGCAGCTTAGCGGGAGAGGCAGATACGCAGTATTTT.

This chain uses TRBV13 with TRBJ2-1; 8 bases map to TRBD2. The V gene end was trimmed by 5 bases and the J gene end by 9 bases; junction bases not matched to a gene: 27. CDR1 is PRHDT, CDR2 FYEKMQ, per germline (reference sequence). The CDR3 contains 20 residues. CDR3 sequence: CASSIPTRGLSKREYGEQFF. The CDR3, as DNA: TGTGCCAGCAGCATACCCACGAGAGGGCTCTCTAAGCGGGAGTATGGTGAGCAGTTCTTC.

The gene calls are TRBV5-1 and TRBJ2-1; TRBD2 is a possible D gene (6 bases). The germline V gene has CDR1 SGHRS and CDR2 YFSETQ. Trimming removed 4 bases from V and 8 bases from J, with 13 bases in between. The CDR3 length is 13 residues. CDR3 sequence (DNA): TGCGCCAGCAGCCGGGACCGCGGGGATGAGCAGTTCTTC. Its translation: CASSRDRGDEQFF.

With regard to this clone: This sample also contains other DNA sequences that code for the same CDR3. V gene TRBV2 combines with J gene TRBJ2-1; D gene uncertain. The CDR3 has 12 residues. The germline CDR1 and CDR2 sequences are SNHLY and FYNNEI. Trimming removed 5 bases at V and 0 bases at J, with 2 bases between. Written as DNA, the CDR3 is TGTGCCAGCAGTTACTCCTACAATGAGCAGTTCTTC. Protein product: CASSYSYNEQFF.

The chain joins TRBV2 to TRBJ2-7, with no clear D. This CDR3 comprises 12 residues. Per germline, CDR1 SNHLY and CDR2 FYNNEI. The ends were cut back, 4 bases at V and 0 bases at J, with 4 bases in the middle. CDR3 protein: CASSGASYEQYV. The CDR3 nucleotides are TGTGCCAGCAGTGGGGCCTCCTACGAGCAGTACGTC.

This clone was seen more than once but under ten times. Other nucleotide sequences in the sample specify the same CDR3. The rearrangement uses TRBV29-1 and TRBJ1-1; D ambiguous. The ends were cut back, 4 bases at V and 0 bases at J, with 9 bases in the middle. Germline V gene sequence: CDR1 SQVTM, CDR2 ANQGSEA. The CDR3 runs 13 residues. The CDR3: CSVVGRLNTEAFF. DNA for the CDR3: TGCAGCGTTGTGGGCAGGTTGAACACTGAAGCTTTCTTT.

This clone was seen more than once but under ten times. J is TRBJ2-1 and V is TRBV28, with 13 positions matching TRBD2. V was pared by 5 bases and J by 8 bases, with 9 bases of the junction left unmatched. Germline V CDR1 and CDR2: MDHEN, SYDVKM. The CDR3 is made up of 16 amino acids. The CDR3: CASSPILAGGPYEQFF. DNA of the CDR3: TGTGCCAGCAGTCCGATACTAGCGGGAGGGCCCTATGAGCAGTTCTTC.

The V and J genes are TRBV9 and TRBJ2-1, with 11 positions matching TRBD1. The germline CDR1 and CDR2 sequences are SGDLS and YYNGEE. CDR3 length: 14 residues. The trim removed 3 bases at V and 10 bases at J, leaving 6 bases unmatched. The CDR3 coding sequence is TGTGCCAGCAGCGCTGGACAGGGGGCTTGGGAGCAGTTCTTC. Translated, it gives CASSAGQGAWEQFF.